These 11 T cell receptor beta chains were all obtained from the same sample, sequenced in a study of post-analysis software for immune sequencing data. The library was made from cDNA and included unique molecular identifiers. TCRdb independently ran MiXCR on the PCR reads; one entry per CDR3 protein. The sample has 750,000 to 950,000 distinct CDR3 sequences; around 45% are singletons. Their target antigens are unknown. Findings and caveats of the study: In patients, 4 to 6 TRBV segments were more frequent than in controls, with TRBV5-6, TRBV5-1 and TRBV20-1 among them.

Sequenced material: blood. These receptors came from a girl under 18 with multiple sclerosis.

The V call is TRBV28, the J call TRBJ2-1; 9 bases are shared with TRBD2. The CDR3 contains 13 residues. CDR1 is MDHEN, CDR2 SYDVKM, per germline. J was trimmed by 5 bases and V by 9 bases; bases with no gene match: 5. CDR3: CASAGLANNEQFF. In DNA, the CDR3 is TGTGCCAGTGCGGGACTAGCAAACAATGAGCAGTTCTTC.

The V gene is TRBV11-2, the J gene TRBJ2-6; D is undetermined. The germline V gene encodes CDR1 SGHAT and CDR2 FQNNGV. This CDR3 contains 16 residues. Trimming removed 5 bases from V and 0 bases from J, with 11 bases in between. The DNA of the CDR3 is TGTGCCAGCAGCACCCGACTGACCTCTGGGGCCAACGTCCTGACTTTC. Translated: CASSTRLTSGANVLTF.

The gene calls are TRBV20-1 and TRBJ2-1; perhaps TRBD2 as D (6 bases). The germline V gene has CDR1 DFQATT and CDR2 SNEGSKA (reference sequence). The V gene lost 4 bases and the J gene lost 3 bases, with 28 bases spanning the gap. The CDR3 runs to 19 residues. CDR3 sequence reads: CSAILGTGVSVLFYNEQFF. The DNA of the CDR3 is TGCAGTGCTATACTAGGGACGGGGGTTTCGGTACTGTTCTACAATGAGCAGTTCTTC.

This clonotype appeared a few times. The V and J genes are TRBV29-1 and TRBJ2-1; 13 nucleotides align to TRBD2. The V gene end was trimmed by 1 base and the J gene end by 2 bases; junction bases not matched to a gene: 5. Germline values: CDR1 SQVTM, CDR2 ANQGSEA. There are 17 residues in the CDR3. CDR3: CSVEGGTSGIAYNEQFF. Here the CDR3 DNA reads TGCAGCGTTGAAGGGGGGACTAGCGGGATCGCCTACAATGAGCAGTTCTTC.

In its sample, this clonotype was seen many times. The DNA for the CDR3 is TGCGCCAGCAGCTTGGTTTCCTCCTACAATGAGCAGTTCTTC. This encodes CASSLVSSYNEQFF. This rearrangement joins TRBV5-1 to TRBJ2-1; D not resolved. The CDR3 is 14 amino acids. The V gene's germline CDR1 is SGHRS and CDR2 YFSETQ. With 0 bases removed from V and 0 bases from J, the gap between germline ends came to 4 bases.

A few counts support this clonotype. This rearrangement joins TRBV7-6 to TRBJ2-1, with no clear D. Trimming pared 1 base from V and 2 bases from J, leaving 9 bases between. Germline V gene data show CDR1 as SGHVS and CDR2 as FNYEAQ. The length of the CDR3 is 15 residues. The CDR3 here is CASSLVSATYNEQFF. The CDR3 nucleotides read TGTGCCAGCAGCTTAGTAAGCGCTACCTACAATGAGCAGTTCTTC.

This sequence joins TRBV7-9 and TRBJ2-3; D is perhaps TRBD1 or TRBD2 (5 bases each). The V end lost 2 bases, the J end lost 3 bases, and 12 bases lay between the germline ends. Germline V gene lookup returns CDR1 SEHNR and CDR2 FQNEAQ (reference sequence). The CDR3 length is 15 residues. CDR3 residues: CASSLPGPSTDTQYF. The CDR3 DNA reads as TGTGCCAGCAGCTTACCGGGACCCTCGACAGATACGCAGTATTTT.

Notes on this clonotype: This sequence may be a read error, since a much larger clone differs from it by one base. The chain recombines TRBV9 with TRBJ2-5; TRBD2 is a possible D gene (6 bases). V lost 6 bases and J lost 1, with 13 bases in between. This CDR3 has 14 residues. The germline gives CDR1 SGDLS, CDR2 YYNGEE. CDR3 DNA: TGTGCCAGCAACCGAGGAGGGACCCAAGAGACCCAGTACTTC. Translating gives CASNRGGTQETQYF.

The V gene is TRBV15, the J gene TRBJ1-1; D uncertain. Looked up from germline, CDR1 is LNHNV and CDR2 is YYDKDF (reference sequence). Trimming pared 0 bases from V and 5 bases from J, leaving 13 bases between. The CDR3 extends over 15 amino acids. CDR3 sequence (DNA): TGTGCCACCAGCAGAGATTTGGGCAGAGGGACTGAAGCTTTCTTT. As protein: CATSRDLGRGTEAFF.

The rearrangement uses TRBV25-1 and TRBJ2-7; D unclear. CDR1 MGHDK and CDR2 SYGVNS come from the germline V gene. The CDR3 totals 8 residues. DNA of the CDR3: TGTGCTTTCTACGAGCAGTACTTC. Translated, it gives CAFYEQYF.

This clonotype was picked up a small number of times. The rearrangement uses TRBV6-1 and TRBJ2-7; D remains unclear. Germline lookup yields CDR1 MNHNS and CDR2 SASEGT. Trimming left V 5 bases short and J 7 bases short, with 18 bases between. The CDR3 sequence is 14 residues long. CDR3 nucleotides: TGTGCCAGCAGTACCTCACAGTTAGACGGTGAGCAGTACTTC. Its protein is CASSTSQLDGEQYF.